This T cell receptor beta chain emerged from a study of T cell responses to AZD1222 COVID-19 vaccine. Profiling relied on immunoSEQ multiplex PCR, and the TCRdb table lists in-frame clones only, not all of them. The repertoire holds approximately 140,000 clones, with roughly 90% as singletons. Regarding this clone: Its antigen is not identified.

The CDR3 loop spans 16 amino acids. Germline assignment: CDR1 WNHNN and CDR2 SYGVQD (reference sequence). The J segment lost 3 bases and the V segment lost 6 bases, leaving 13 bases of the junction unmatched. Study findings and constraints: Among the donors, most were white British and more were female, and clonal diversity was possibly underestimated.

Samples with a second dose at about 4 or about 12 weeks were pooled together. This TCR came from an adult who received the AZD1222 COVID-19 vaccine. Sequencing was performed on peripheral blood, taken 28 days after the second AZD1222 dose. The J gene is TRBJ1-1, the V gene TRBV10-1; 7 positions match TRBD1. CDR3 coding DNA: TGCGCCAGCAGATGTAGGGGGCGAACCTTAGACACTGAAGCTTTCTTT. This gives the protein CASRCRGRTLDTEAFF.